The clone carrying this T cell receptor beta chain was counted between two and nine times. The data are from a study of T cells in Graves' hyperthyroidism and ophthalmopathy. The CDR3 is 15 residues long. The V segment lost 9 bases and the J segment 2 bases; nucleotides outside the gene matches: 12. The germline gives CDR1 SGDLS, CDR2 YYNGEE. Researchers took RNA transcripts and amplified the TCR beta CDR3 regions from them. During a first-round RT-PCR of the TCR CDR3, the HTBI primer set was used. TCRdb passed the multiplex PCR reads through MiXCR, listing each CDR3 protein once. Here the sample spans about 380,000 distinct CDR3 sequences, less than 20% being singletons.

This sequence joins TRBV9 and TRBJ2-7; TRBD1 aligns across 9 bases. The specimen was blood. This TCR came from a man between 18 and 35 years old with Graves' ophthalmopathy. The CDR3 bases are TGTGCCACCAGGGACAGGGTGGCCCCTCCCTACGAGCAGTACTTC. This translates into CATRDRVAPPYEQYF.